These 19 T cell receptor beta chains share one sample of origin, sequenced in a study of T cell repertoires in cytomegalovirus infection. MiXCR, run by TCRdb on the reads, gives a single entry per CDR3 protein. The sample includes 630,000 or so distinct CDR3 sequences, less than 25% of them seen just once. Material for sequencing was CD8+ T cells from PBMCs. The source of these receptors is a human donor in good health (CMV status not recorded). Some clones in this sample may be carry-over from other donors' samples.

As to this clonotype: Being one base from a much bigger clone, this may be a read error. This chain uses TRBV6-2 or TRBV6-3 with TRBJ2-2; 7 bases are a match to TRBD1. J lost 4 bases, V lost 10 bases, and 12 bases had no gene match. The CDR3 runs to 15 residues. CDR1 is MNHEY, CDR2 SVGEGT, per germline. In DNA, the CDR3 is TGTGCCAACAGCCCCCGGCAGGGGGTCACCGGGGAGCTGTTTTTT. Amino acids: CANSPRQGVTGELFF.

This clonotype was observed a few times. The chain carries TRBV5-1 and TRBJ1-1; 12 bases match TRBD1. The CDR3 covers 17 residues. CDR1 is SGHRS and CDR2 is YFSETQ in the germline V gene. The trim removed 4 bases at V and 0 bases at J, leaving 7 bases unmatched. The CDR3 DNA follows: TGCGCCAGCAGCCAGGGGACAGGGGGCCTCATGAACACTGAAGCTTTCTTT. Translated: CASSQGTGGLMNTEAFF. Looking up the rest from reference TRBV5-1 and TRBJ1-1 gives the full variable domain: KAGVTQTPRYLIKTRGQQVTLSCSPISGHRSVSWYQQTPGQGLQFLFEYFSETQRNKGNFPGRFSGRQFSNSRSEMNVSTLELGDSALYLCASSQGTGGLMNTEAFFGQGTRLTVV.

The gene calls are TRBV20-1 and TRBJ2-2; D possibly uses TRBD1 or TRBD2 (5 bases each). There are 11 residues in the CDR3. With 5 bases removed from V and 7 bases from J, the gap between germline ends came to 8 bases. In germline, CDR1 is DFQATT, CDR2 SNEGSKA (reference sequence). CDR3: CSAGGGGELFF. CDR3 in DNA: TGCAGTGCTGGGGGTGGCGGGGAGCTGTTTTTT.

The chain has TRBV29-1 and TRBJ1-1, with 10 bases matching TRBD1. CDR1 and CDR2 from the germline V gene are SQVTM and ANQGSEA. V shed 6 bases and J 1 base; nucleotides not matched to a gene: 5. The CDR3 sequence is 14 residues long. CDR3 loop: CSVWTGGTNTEAFF. In DNA form, the CDR3 reads TGCAGCGTGTGGACAGGGGGGACGAACACTGAAGCTTTCTTT.

This chain joins TRBV7-9 and TRBJ2-3; 8 nucleotides match TRBD2. Germline-derived CDR1 and CDR2 are SEHNR and FQNEAQ (reference sequence). CDR3 length equals 18 residues. J was trimmed by 1 base and V by 3 bases; bases with no gene match: 12. Written as DNA, the CDR3 is TGTGCCAGCAGCTTTCTGGTAGCGGGGAGGACTCGCACAGATACGCAGTATTTT. Amino acids: CASSFLVAGRTRTDTQYF.

This clonotype came up many times. The chain employs TRBV7-2 and TRBJ1-5, with 7 bases that match TRBD1. The V gene's germline CDR1 is SGHTA and CDR2 FQGNSA. The trim removed 4 bases at V and 1 base at J, leaving 4 bases unmatched. The CDR3 is made up of 15 amino acids. CDR3 loop: CASSSDRESNQPQHF. CDR3 bases: TGTGCCAGCAGCTCCGACAGGGAAAGCAATCAGCCCCAGCATTTT.

A few counts support this clonotype. The rearrangement uses TRBV6-2 or TRBV6-3 and TRBJ2-7; either TRBD1 or TRBD2 may supply D (5 bases each). CDR1 and CDR2 (germline): MNHEY, SVGEGT. The CDR3 totals 15 residues. V lost 6 bases and J lost 0, with 15 bases in between. The CDR3 sequence is CASRTRDQTSYEQYV. The CDR3 DNA is TGTGCCAGCAGAACCCGGGACCAAACCTCCTACGAGCAGTACGTC.

This clonotype was detected ten times or more. The rearrangement uses TRBV7-9 and TRBJ1-4, with no clear D. Germline CDR1 reads SEHNR; CDR2 reads FQNEAQ (reference sequence). This CDR3 has 14 amino acids. V dropped 5 bases and J dropped 5 bases, with 12 bases sitting between them. In DNA form, the CDR3 reads TGTGCCAGCAGCCTCGGGCAACGGAATGAAAAACTGTTTTTT. Protein sequence: CASSLGQRNEKLFF. The entire variable domain, with the rest obtained from reference TRBV7-9 and TRBJ1-4, is as follows: DTGVSQNPRHKITKRGQNVTFRCDPISEHNRLYWYRQTLGQGPEFLTYFQNEAQLEKSRLLSDRFSAERPKGSFSTLEIQRTEQGDSAMYLCASSLGQRNEKLFFGSGTQLSVL.

With regard to this clonotype: A read error is possible here, since a much larger clone lies one base away. The chain employs TRBV7-2 and TRBJ2-5; 7 bases match TRBD2. The trim removed 0 bases at V and 2 bases at J, leaving 3 bases unmatched. Germline CDR1 SGHTA, CDR2 FQGNSA. The CDR3 contains 15 residues. In DNA form, the CDR3 reads TGTGCCAGCAGCTTAGCGCGGGGGAAACAAGAGACCCAGTACTTC. It is translated as CASSLARGKQETQYF.

This clonotype has at least ten counts. The CDR3 sequence is CASSPVGGVEQYV. The CDR3 nucleotides read TGTGCCAGCAGCCCAGTCGGGGGGGTTGAGCAGTACGTC. J is TRBJ2-7 and V is TRBV7-2; TRBD2 matches 8 bases. Germline CDR1 is SGHTA and CDR2 is FQGNSA. The CDR3 contains 13 residues. J lost 7 bases, V lost 5 bases, and 7 bases had no gene match.

Comments on this clonotype: This clone may be a read error of a much larger clone one base away. The chain has TRBV20-1 and TRBJ2-5; D perhaps matches TRBD2 (6 bases). This CDR3 spans 16 amino acids. The germline CDR1 and CDR2 sequences are DFQATT and SNEGSKA (reference sequence). Trimming removed 2 bases from V and 3 bases from J, with 19 bases in between. The CDR3 coding sequence is TGCAGTGCTAGATCGGGCACGGGGGAGTCCAAAGAGACCCAGTACTTC. It specifies CSARSGTGESKETQYF.

The chain joins TRBV5-1 to TRBJ2-7; 10 bases fit TRBD2. The CDR3 length is 14 residues. V shed 4 bases, J shed 5 bases, and the junction held 6 bases outside the gene matches. In germline, CDR1 is SGHRS, CDR2 YFSETQ. DNA of the CDR3: TGCGCCAGCAGCCCTGTTAGCGGGGGGAACGAGCAGTACTTC. Translating it yields CASSPVSGGNEQYF.

The chain recombines TRBV13 with TRBJ2-7; TRBD1 or TRBD2 may be the D gene (5 bases each). With 5 bases removed from V and 2 bases from J, the gap between germline ends came to 10 bases. This CDR3 region has 13 residues. Germline-derived CDR1 and CDR2 are PRHDT and FYEKMQ (reference sequence). The CDR3 sequence: CASSRGVAYEQYF. The CDR3 nucleotides are TGTGCCAGCAGCCGAGGGGTCGCCTACGAGCAGTACTTC.

Many counts were recorded for this clonotype. The J gene is TRBJ2-7, the V gene TRBV7-8, with D maybe TRBD1 (6 bases). The CDR3 contains 17 residues. Trimming shortened V by 5 bases and J by 5 bases, and 25 bases separated the two germline ends. The V gene's germline CDR1 is SGHVS and CDR2 FQNEAQ. The CDR3 reads CASSARLPIYRDHEQYV. The CDR3 region has the DNA TGTGCCAGCAGCGCCCGGCTGCCGATATACAGGGACCACGAGCAGTACGTC.

This clonotype was seen at least ten times. The chain carries TRBV7-2 and TRBJ2-1, with 8 bases identical to TRBD2. The germline gives CDR1 SGHTA, CDR2 FQGNSA. V shed 4 bases, J shed 2 bases, and the junction held 4 bases outside the gene matches. The CDR3 has 15 amino acids. CDR3 coding DNA: TGTGCCAGCAGCTCTAAGCGGGGGCCCTACAATGAGCAGTTCTTC. Translating gives CASSSKRGPYNEQFF.

This rearrangement joins TRBV12-3 or TRBV12-4 to TRBJ2-3; a possible D gene is TRBD1 (5 bases). This CDR3 spans 15 amino acids. The germline V and J ends were trimmed by 5 bases and 3 bases, with 15 bases remaining between them. CDR3 DNA sequence: TGTGCCAGCAGTCCTATAGAACAGGTGACAGATACGCAGTATTTT. Encoded protein: CASSPIEQVTDTQYF.

The chain is built from TRBV12-3 or TRBV12-4 and TRBJ2-1, with TRBD2 identical over 8 bases. The CDR3 runs 15 residues. The V gene end was trimmed by 4 bases and the J gene end by 3 bases; junction bases not matched to a gene: 5. In DNA form, the CDR3 reads TGTGCCAGCAGTTCCACGGGGGGGAACTACAATGAGCAGTTCTTC. This encodes CASSSTGGNYNEQFF.

This clonotype was picked up a small number of times. J is TRBJ1-5 and V is TRBV7-8; the D gene is possibly TRBD1 (6 bases). Germline-derived CDR1 and CDR2 are SGHVS and FQNEAQ. This CDR3 spans 15 amino acids. Trimming pared 7 bases from V and 4 bases from J, leaving 17 bases between. CDR3 residues: CASIPGRGGNQPQHF. The CDR3 DNA reads as TGTGCCAGCATCCCAGGCAGGGGCGGGAATCAGCCCCAGCATTTT.

In the case of this clonotype: This may stem from a read error, because a much larger clone lies one nucleotide away. The genes are TRBV7-6 and TRBJ2-3; maybe TRBD2 (6 bases). The CDR3 totals 17 residues. Germline V CDR1 and CDR2: SGHVS, FNYEAQ. The DNA of the CDR3 is TGTGTCAGCAGCTTAGTTTGGGGGACTCTCAGCACAGATACGCAGTATTTT. This gives the protein CVSSLVWGTLSTDTQYF.